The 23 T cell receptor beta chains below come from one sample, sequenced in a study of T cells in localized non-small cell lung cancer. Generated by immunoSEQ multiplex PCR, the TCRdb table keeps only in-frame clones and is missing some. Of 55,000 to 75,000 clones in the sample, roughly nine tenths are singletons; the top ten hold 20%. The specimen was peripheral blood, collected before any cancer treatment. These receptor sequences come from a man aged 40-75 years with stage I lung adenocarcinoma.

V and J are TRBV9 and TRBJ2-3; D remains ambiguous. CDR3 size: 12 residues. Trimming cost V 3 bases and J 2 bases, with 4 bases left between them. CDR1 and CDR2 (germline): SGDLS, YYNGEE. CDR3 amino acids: CASSDNTDTQYF. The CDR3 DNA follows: TGTGCCAGCAGCGACAACACAGATACGCAGTATTTT.

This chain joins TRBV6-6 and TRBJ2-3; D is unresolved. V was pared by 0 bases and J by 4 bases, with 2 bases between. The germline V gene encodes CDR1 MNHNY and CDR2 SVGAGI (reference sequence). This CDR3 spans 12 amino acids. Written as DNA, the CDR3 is TGTGCCAGCAGTTACTCCCCAGATACGCAGTATTTT. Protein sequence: CASSYSPDTQYF.

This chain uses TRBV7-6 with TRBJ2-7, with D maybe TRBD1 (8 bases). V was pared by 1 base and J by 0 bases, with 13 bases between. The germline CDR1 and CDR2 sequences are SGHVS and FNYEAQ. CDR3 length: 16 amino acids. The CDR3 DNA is TGTGCCAGCAGCTTAGAACAGGGGGGGAGCTCCTACGAGCAGTACTTC. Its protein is CASSLEQGGSSYEQYF. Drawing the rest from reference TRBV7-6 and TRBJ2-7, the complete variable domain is GAGVSQSPRYKVTKRGQDVALRCDPISGHVSLYWYRQALGQGPEFLTYFNYEAQQDKSGLPNDRFSAERPEGSISTLTIQRTEQRDSAMYRCASSLEQGGSSYEQYFGPGTRLTVT.

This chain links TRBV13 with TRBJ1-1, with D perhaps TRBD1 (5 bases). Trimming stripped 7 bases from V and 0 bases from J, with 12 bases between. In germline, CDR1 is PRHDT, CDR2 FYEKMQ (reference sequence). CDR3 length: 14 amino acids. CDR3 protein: CASTPGTVNTEAFF. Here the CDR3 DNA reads TGTGCCAGCACCCCCGGGACGGTGAACACTGAAGCTTTCTTT.

The CDR3 loop is CASSPSGDNAEQFF. The CDR3 bases are TGTGCCAGCTCACCTTCCGGGGACAACGCTGAGCAGTTCTTC. The chain couples TRBV18 to TRBJ2-1, with D perhaps TRBD1 (6 bases). Germline V gene data show CDR1 as KGHSH and CDR2 as LQKENI. This CDR3 contains 14 residues. V lost 3 bases, J lost 9 bases, and 15 bases lay in between.

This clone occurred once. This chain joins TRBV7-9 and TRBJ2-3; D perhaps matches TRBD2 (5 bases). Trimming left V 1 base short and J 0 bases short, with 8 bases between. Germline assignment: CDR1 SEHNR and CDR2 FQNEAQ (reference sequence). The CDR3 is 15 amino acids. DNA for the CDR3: TGTGCCAGCAGCTTAGTCACGGGGAGCACAGATACGCAGTATTTT. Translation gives CASSLVTGSTDTQYF.

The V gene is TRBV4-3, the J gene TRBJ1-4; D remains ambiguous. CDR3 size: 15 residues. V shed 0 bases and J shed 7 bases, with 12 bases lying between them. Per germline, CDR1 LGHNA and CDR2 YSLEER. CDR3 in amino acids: CASSQDPREGEKLFF. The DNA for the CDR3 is TGCGCCAGCAGCCAAGATCCCCGGGAGGGTGAAAAACTGTTTTTT.

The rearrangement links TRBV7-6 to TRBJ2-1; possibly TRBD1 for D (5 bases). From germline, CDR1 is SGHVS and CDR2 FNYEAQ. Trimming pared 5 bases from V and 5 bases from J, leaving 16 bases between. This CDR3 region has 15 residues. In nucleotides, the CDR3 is TGTGCCAGCAGCCCTACTATACAGGTACACAATGAGCAGTTCTTC. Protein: CASSPTIQVHNEQFF. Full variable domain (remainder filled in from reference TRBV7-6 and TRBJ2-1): GAGVSQSPRYKVTKRGQDVALRCDPISGHVSLYWYRQALGQGPEFLTYFNYEAQQDKSGLPNDRFSAERPEGSISTLTIQRTEQRDSAMYRCASSPTIQVHNEQFFGPGTRLTVL.

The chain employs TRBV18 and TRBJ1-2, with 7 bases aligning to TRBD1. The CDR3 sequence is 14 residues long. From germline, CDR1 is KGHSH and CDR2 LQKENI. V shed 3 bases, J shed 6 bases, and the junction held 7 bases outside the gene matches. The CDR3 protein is CASSPLNTGDGYTF. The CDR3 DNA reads TGTGCCAGCTCACCGCTCAACACAGGGGATGGCTACACCTTC.

The CDR3 region has the DNA TGTGCCAGCAGCTTTTTACCCCCCTTGACAGGGAACACCGGGGAGCTGTTTTTT. This encodes CASSFLPPLTGNTGELFF. The V call is TRBV11-3, the J call TRBJ2-2; a weak D match, TRBD1 (6 bases). CDR1 and CDR2 from the germline V gene are SGHNT and YENEEA. V was pared by 3 bases and J by 1 base, with 18 bases between. The CDR3 loop spans 18 amino acids.

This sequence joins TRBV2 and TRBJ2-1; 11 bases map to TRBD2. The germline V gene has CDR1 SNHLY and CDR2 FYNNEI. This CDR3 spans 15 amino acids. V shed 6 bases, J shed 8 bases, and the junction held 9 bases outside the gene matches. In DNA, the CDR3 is TGTGCCAGCAGCTTACTAGCGGGAGTACGGGATGAGCAGTTCTTC. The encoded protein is CASSLLAGVRDEQFF.

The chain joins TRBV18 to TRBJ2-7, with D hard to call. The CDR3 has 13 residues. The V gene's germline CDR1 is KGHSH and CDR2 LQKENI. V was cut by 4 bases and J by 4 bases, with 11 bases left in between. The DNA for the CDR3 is TGTGCCAGCTCACGAGGTCCGGAATACGAGCAGTACTTC. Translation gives CASSRGPEYEQYF.

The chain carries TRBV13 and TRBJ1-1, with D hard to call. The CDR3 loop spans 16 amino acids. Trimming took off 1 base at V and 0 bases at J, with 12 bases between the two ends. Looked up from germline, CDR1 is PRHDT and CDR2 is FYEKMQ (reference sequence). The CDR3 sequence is CASSLVQTEMNTEAFF. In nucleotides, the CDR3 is TGTGCCAGCAGCTTAGTTCAGACTGAAATGAACACTGAAGCTTTCTTT. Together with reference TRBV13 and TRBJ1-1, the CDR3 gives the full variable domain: AAGVIQSPRHLIKEKRETATLKCYPIPRHDTVYWYQQGPGQDPQFLISFYEKMQSDKGSIPDRFSAQQFSDYHSELNMSSLELGDSALYFCASSLVQTEMNTEAFFGQGTRLTVV.

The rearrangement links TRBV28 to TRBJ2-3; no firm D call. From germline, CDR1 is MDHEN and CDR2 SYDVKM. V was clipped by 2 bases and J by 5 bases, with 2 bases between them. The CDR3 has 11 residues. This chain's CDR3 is CASSLIDTQYF. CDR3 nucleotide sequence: TGTGCCAGCAGTTTAATAGATACGCAGTATTTT.

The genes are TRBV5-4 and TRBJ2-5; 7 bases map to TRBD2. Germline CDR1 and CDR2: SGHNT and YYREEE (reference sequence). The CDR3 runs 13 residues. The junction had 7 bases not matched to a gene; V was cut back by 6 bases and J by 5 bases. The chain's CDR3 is CASTGEGLETQYF. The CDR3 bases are TGTGCCAGCACCGGGGAGGGGTTGGAGACCCAGTACTTC.

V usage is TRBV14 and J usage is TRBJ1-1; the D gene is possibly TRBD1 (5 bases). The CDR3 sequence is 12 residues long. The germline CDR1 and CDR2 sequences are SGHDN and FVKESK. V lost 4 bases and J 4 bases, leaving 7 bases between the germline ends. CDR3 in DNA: TGTGCCAGCAGCCCCGGGGCCACTGAAGCTTTCTTT. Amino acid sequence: CASSPGATEAFF. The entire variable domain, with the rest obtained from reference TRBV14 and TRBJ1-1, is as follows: EAGVTQFPSHSVIEKGQTVTLRCDPISGHDNLYWYRRVMGKEIKFLLHFVKESKQDESGMPNNRFLAERTGGTYSTLKVQPAELEDSGVYFCASSPGATEAFFGQGTRLTVV.

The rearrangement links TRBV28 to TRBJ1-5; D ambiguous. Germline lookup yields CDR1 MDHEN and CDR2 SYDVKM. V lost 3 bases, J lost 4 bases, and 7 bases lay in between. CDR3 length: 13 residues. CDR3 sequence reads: CASSFYRNQPQHF. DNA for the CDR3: TGTGCCAGCAGTTTCTACAGAAATCAGCCCCAGCATTTT.

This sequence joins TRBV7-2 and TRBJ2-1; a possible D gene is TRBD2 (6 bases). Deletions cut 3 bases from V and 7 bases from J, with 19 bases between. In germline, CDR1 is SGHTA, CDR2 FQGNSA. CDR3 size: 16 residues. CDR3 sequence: CASSLTGVGHGNEQFF. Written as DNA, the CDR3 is TGTGCCAGCAGCTTGACGGGAGTGGGCCATGGAAATGAGCAGTTCTTC.

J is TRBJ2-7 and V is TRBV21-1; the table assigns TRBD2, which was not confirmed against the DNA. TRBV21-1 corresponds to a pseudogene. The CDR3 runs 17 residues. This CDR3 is CASSKPAAGDSSYEQYF. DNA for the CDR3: TGTGCCAGCAGCAAACCCGCTGCGGGAGATAGCTCCTACGAGCAGTACTTC.

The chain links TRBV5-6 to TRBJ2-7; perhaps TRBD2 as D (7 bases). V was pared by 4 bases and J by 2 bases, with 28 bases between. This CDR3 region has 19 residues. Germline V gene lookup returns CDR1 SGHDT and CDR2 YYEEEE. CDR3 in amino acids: CASSDRSFGGRDGPYEQYF. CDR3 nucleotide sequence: TGTGCCAGCAGCGACAGGTCCTTCGGGGGGCGGGACGGACCCTACGAGCAGTACTTC.

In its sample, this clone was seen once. CDR3 sequence (DNA): TGTGCCAGCAGCCCCCAAGCGGACTCCTACGAGCAGTACTTC. It yields the protein CASSPQADSYEQYF. The chain is built from TRBV7-2 and TRBJ2-7; a possible D gene is TRBD2 (5 bases). The V gene lost 5 bases and the J gene lost 0 bases, with 11 bases spanning the gap. Germline CDR1 reads SGHTA; CDR2 reads FQGNSA. The CDR3 totals 14 residues.

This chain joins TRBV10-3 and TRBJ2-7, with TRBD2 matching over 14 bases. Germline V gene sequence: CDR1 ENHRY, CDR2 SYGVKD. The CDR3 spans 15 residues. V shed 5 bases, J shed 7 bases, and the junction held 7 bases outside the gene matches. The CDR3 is CAISLGLAGVREQYF. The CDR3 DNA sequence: TGTGCCATCAGTCTGGGACTAGCGGGAGTGAGGGAGCAGTACTTC.

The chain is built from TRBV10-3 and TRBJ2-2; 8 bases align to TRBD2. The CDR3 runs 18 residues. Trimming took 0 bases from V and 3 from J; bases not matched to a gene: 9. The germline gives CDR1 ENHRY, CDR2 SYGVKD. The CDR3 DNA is TGTGCCATCAGTGAGTCGGGGACTAGGGATTATTACACCGGGGAGCTGTTTTTT. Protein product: CAISESGTRDYYTGELFF.